This T cell receptor beta chain comes out of a study of blood T cell repertoires in COVID-19 (TCRdb year 2020). In the study overall: Samples from collaborators originated in the United States, Italy and Spain and spanned both the acute and convalescent phases of COVID-19. The prospective study material was composed of cDNA or gDNA derived from T cells, B-cell-depleted T cells, or PBMCs. Deeply sampled blood TCRbeta repertoires from subjects exposed to, actively infected with, or recovered from COVID-19 were included in the dataset. The repertoires were made available in a free public database intended to serve as a resource for research on the immune response to SARS-CoV-2. Samples were obtained from the ongoing ImmuneRACE study (first 160 participants) and from 950 to 1,500 subjects provided by 6 global collaborators. Nearly every sample came with metadata listing a de-identified subject ID, COVID-19 status, age in years and sex. HLA class I and class II types, where available, came from metadata supplied by the sample provider rather than from assay-based typing.

The collaborating institutions used their own protocols to collect whole blood in K2EDTA tubes. For TCRbeta analysis, collaborators shipped samples as frozen whole blood, isolated PBMCs, or DNA extracted from either of those sample types. Results and caveats for the whole study, not just this receptor: Clinical and demographic metadata were provided uncurated, with the amount varying by source and participant.

The immunoSEQ Assay, a bias-controlled multiplex PCR, was used to amplify TCRbeta CDR3 regions from genomic DNA. Turning to the authors' computational methods: The number of nucleated cells in each sample was estimated by amplification of reference gene primers within the assay. To quantify the absolute abundance of each unique TCRbeta CDR3 rearrangement, sequence reads were collapsed and filtered. Productive Simpson clonality was computed per sample as the square root of Simpson's diversity index over productive rearrangements. Drawn from immuneACCESS, this table holds only the in-frame rearrangements with V and J called that TCRdb kept. Clones are partly lost; checked studies trace under half to an unresolved V gene and leave the rest unexplained. D and trimming come from the DNA, and the V and J calls and clone size come from that table. This sample comprises under 170,000 clones, approximately 86% of them detected only once. Roughly 3.3% of the sample is held by the ten biggest clonotypes.

About this clone itself: The target of this receptor is not known. Base qualities are missing; no much larger clone stands one base away.

This TCR came from a man between 65 and 80 years old with acute or convalescent COVID-19. Material: peripheral blood.

The nucleotide sequence is TGTGCCAGCAGCCCTCGGACTAGCGGGAGTGGCACCGGGGAGCTGTTTTTT. Protein translation: CASSPRTSGSGTGELFF. Here the chain combines TRBV5-4 and TRBJ2-2, with 13 junctional bases fitting TRBD2. The germline V gene (reference sequence) yields SGHNT for CDR1 and YYREEE for CDR2. Reading from cysteine to phenylalanine, the CDR3 counts 17 amino acids. Of all the DNA, just the CDR3 is kept, 51 bases in frame from base 1. The germline V and J ends show losses of 4 bases and 4 bases respectively, and no gene match explains 7 bases of the junction.